A single sample gave rise to the 26 T cell receptor beta chains below, sequenced in a study of chemoradiotherapy in HPV16-positive cancers. The protocol was immunoSEQ multiplex PCR, while the TCRdb copy is restricted to in-frame clones and leaves out a portion. The data show some 17,000 clones, more than 90% seen once. The sequencing here drew on blood, taken from a patient who underwent chemoradiotherapy. These receptor sequences come from a human donor with HPV-associated anogenital cancer.

The chain couples TRBV7-9 to TRBJ2-5; 7 bases map to TRBD1. CDR1 is SEHNR, CDR2 FQNEAQ, per germline (reference sequence). J gave up 2 bases and V 5 bases, and 5 bases lay outside the gene matches. The CDR3 is made up of 14 amino acids. The CDR3, as DNA: TGTGCCAGCAGCCTCGACAGGGATCAAGAGACCCAGTACTTC. It translates to CASSLDRDQETQYF.

This chain uses TRBV2 with TRBJ2-1; D unclear. There are 13 residues in the CDR3. Looked up from germline, CDR1 is SNHLY and CDR2 is FYNNEI. Trimming took 4 bases from V and 2 from J, leaving 6 bases between them. The CDR3 sequence: CASSVTPYNEQFF. CDR3 sequence (DNA): TGTGCCAGCAGTGTAACCCCCTACAATGAGCAGTTCTTC.

The table lists this clone with a count of one. The chain uses TRBV10-2 and TRBJ1-1, with a tentative D call TRBD1 (5 bases). The CDR3 covers 13 residues. The germline V gene encodes CDR1 WSHSY and CDR2 SAAADI. Deletions cut 2 bases from V and 5 bases from J, with 9 bases between. The CDR3 here is CASSEGGVTEAFF. In nucleotides, the CDR3 is TGCGCCAGCAGTGAGGGGGGTGTTACTGAAGCTTTCTTT.

CDR3 coding DNA: TGTGCCAGCAGTGAAATGAGCGGCATCCGGTCACCCCTCCACTTT. Encoded protein: CASSEMSGIRSPLHF. The V call is TRBV6-1, the J call TRBJ1-6, with D unclear. Trimming pared 2 bases from V and 10 bases from J, leaving 15 bases between. CDR1 and CDR2 (germline): MNHNS, SASEGT. The CDR3 consists of 15 residues.

This chain connects TRBV7-9 to TRBJ1-2; weak D call: TRBD1 (6 bases). Deletions cut 1 base from V and 4 bases from J, with 7 bases between. Germline loops: CDR1 SEHNR, CDR2 FQNEAQ (reference sequence). The CDR3 has 13 amino acids. The CDR3 is CASSLEQGYGYTF. The CDR3 nucleotides read TGTGCCAGCAGCTTAGAACAGGGCTATGGCTACACCTTC. The variable domain in full, with the rest retrieved from reference TRBV7-9 and TRBJ1-2, is DTGVSQNPRHKITKRGQNVTFRCDPISEHNRLYWYRQTLGQGPEFLTYFQNEAQLEKSRLLSDRFSAERPKGSFSTLEIQRTEQGDSAMYLCASSLEQGYGYTFGSGTRLTVV.

This clone was counted between two and nine times. The genes are TRBV11-2 and TRBJ2-7, with D perhaps matching TRBD2 (5 bases). Germline assignment: CDR1 SGHAT and CDR2 FQNNGV. V shed 2 bases and J shed 0 bases, with 5 bases lying between them. The CDR3 length is 13 residues. CDR3 bases: TGTGCCAGCAGCTTAAGCGGCTCCTACGAGCAGTACGTC. It yields the protein CASSLSGSYEQYV.

J is TRBJ1-3 and V is TRBV7-8, with unresolved D. There are 16 residues in the CDR3. Looked up from germline, CDR1 is SGHVS and CDR2 is FQNEAQ. V was clipped by 1 base and J by 1 base, with 11 bases between them. CDR3 residues: CASSLGIGGSGNTIYF. CDR3 sequence (DNA): TGTGCCAGCAGCTTAGGGATCGGAGGGTCTGGAAACACCATATATTTT.

This sequence joins TRBV7-2 and TRBJ1-1; the D is unclear. Germline V lookup: CDR1 SGHTA, CDR2 FQGNSA. The V end lost 1 base, the J end lost 3 bases, and 12 bases lay between the germline ends. The CDR3 has 15 residues. The CDR3 spells CASSLEPVPYTEAFF. The CDR3 DNA reads TGTGCCAGCAGCTTAGAACCGGTCCCGTACACTGAAGCTTTCTTT.

This chain joins TRBV19 and TRBJ2-7, with 8 bases matching TRBD1. Germline assignment: CDR1 LNHDA and CDR2 SQIVND (reference sequence). This CDR3 is built from 15 residues. Trimming at V came to 4 bases and at J to 2 bases, leaving 7 bases not matched to a gene. CDR3 nucleotide sequence: TGTGCCAGTAGTAAGGGACAGGCGACAACCTACGAGCAGTACTTC. It translates to CASSKGQATTYEQYF.

This clone was picked up one time. The V call is TRBV7-2, the J call TRBJ2-5; TRBD2 matches 14 bases. Germline V CDR1 and CDR2: SGHTA, FQGNSA. The length of the CDR3 is 17 residues. V dropped 5 bases and J dropped 5; count of bases not matched to a gene: 10. The CDR3 here is CASSPLRLAGGQETQYF. Written as DNA, the CDR3 is TGTGCCAGCAGCCCACTTAGACTAGCGGGGGGGCAGGAGACCCAGTACTTC.

CDR3: CASSAGNTIYF. CDR3 in DNA: TGTGCCAGTAGTGCTGGAAACACCATATATTTT. The V gene is TRBV19, the J gene TRBJ1-3; D gene unclear. Germline V gene data show CDR1 as LNHDA and CDR2 as SQIVND (reference sequence). This CDR3 has 11 residues. The V and J ends lost 5 bases and 2 bases respectively, with 1 base between them. The entire variable domain, with the rest obtained from reference TRBV19 and TRBJ1-3, is as follows: DGGITQSPKYLFRKEGQNVTLSCEQNLNHDAMYWYRQDPGQGLRLIYYSQIVNDFQKGDIAEGYSVSREKKESFPLTVTSAQKNPTAFYLCASSAGNTIYFGEGSWLTVV.

The chain combines TRBV5-1 with TRBJ1-2; tentative D call: TRBD1 (6 bases). In germline, CDR1 is SGHRS, CDR2 YFSETQ. This CDR3 contains 16 residues. V was clipped by 4 bases and J by 7 bases, with 23 bases between them. Here the CDR3 DNA reads TGCGCCAGCAGCCCCACGGCGGCACAGGGTGGATCTGGCTACACCTTC. Its protein is CASSPTAAQGGSGYTF. Drawing the rest from reference TRBV5-1 and TRBJ1-2, the complete variable domain is KAGVTQTPRYLIKTRGQQVTLSCSPISGHRSVSWYQQTPGQGLQFLFEYFSETQRNKGNFPGRFSGRQFSNSRSEMNVSTLELGDSALYLCASSPTAAQGGSGYTFGSGTRLTVV.

V and J are TRBV5-4 and TRBJ2-1; D could derive from TRBD1 or TRBD2 (6 bases each). This CDR3 is 15 amino acids long. Germline-derived CDR1 and CDR2 are SGHNT and YYREEE (reference sequence). Trimming cost V 0 bases and J 5 bases, with 12 bases left between them. The chain's CDR3 is CASSLVGGDNNEQFF. CDR3 coding DNA: TGTGCCAGCAGCTTGGTAGGCGGGGACAACAATGAGCAGTTCTTC.

The chain carries TRBV5-6 and TRBJ1-4; 7 bases match TRBD1. The germline V gene has CDR1 SGHDT and CDR2 YYEEEE. J lost 7 bases, V lost 0 bases, and 6 bases had no gene match. The CDR3 contains 15 residues. The CDR3 nucleotides read TGTGCCAGCAGCTTGGCTCAGGGGGTGGGTGAAAAACTGTTTTTT. It codes for CASSLAQGVGEKLFF. Full variable domain (missing parts from reference TRBV5-6 and TRBJ1-4): DAGVTQSPTHLIKTRGQQVTLRCSPKSGHDTVSWYQQALGQGPQFIFQYYEEEERQRGNFPDRFSGHQFPNYSSELNVNALLLGDSALYLCASSLAQGVGEKLFFGSGTQLSVL.

The rearrangement joins TRBV19 to TRBJ2-5, with D perhaps matching TRBD1 (6 bases). Trimming stripped 7 bases from V and 5 bases from J, with 11 bases between. CDR1 and CDR2 from the germline V gene are LNHDA and SQIVND (reference sequence). This CDR3 comprises 12 residues. The CDR3 bases are TGTGCCAGTATGGGGGCAGCGGAGACCCAGTACTTC. Its translation: CASMGAAETQYF.

V usage is TRBV7-7 and J usage is TRBJ2-5; D possibly corresponds to TRBD2 (5 bases). This CDR3 has 15 residues. CDR1 and CDR2 from the germline V gene are SSHAT and FNYEAQ (reference sequence). The V end lost 4 bases, the J end lost 4 bases, and 16 bases lay between the germline ends. Here the CDR3 reads CASSSMTGGSETQYF. CDR3 in DNA: TGTGCCAGCAGCTCTATGACTGGCGGGTCAGAGACCCAGTACTTC.

The genes are TRBV10-2 and TRBJ2-1; D unclear. V shed 0 bases and J shed 0 bases, with 3 bases lying between them. The CDR3 sequence is 14 residues long. Germline CDR1 reads WSHSY; CDR2 reads SAAADI. CDR3 DNA: TGCGCCAGCAGTGAGTCTAGCTCCTACAATGAGCAGTTCTTC. It translates to CASSESSSYNEQFF.

A single count supports this clone. This chain links TRBV14 with TRBJ2-4; tentative D call: TRBD1 (6 bases). Germline lookup yields CDR1 SGHDN and CDR2 FVKESK. Trimming took 3 bases from V and 8 from J, leaving 14 bases between them. The CDR3 spans 14 residues. CDR3 bases: TGTGCCAGCAGCCAGAGCCAGGGGTGGGACATTCAGTACTTC. It yields the protein CASSQSQGWDIQYF.

J is TRBJ2-7 and V is TRBV10-2; the D gene is possibly TRBD2 (5 bases). Trimming cost V 3 bases and J 2 bases, with 14 bases left between them. Germline V gene sequence: CDR1 WSHSY, CDR2 SAAADI. The CDR3 has 15 residues. CDR3 in amino acids: CASSEEGGLPYEQYF. The CDR3, as DNA: TGCGCCAGCAGTGAAGAGGGTGGCCTCCCCTACGAGCAGTACTTC.

The chain combines TRBV29-1 with TRBJ2-7; no definite D call. CDR1 and CDR2 from the germline V gene are SQVTM and ANQGSEA. V lost 4 bases, J lost 2 bases, and 6 bases lay in between. The CDR3 has 11 residues. CDR3 in DNA: TGCAGCGTTGGCAGAGCCTACGAGCAGTACTTC. Amino acid sequence: CSVGRAYEQYF.

Here the CDR3 reads CSANRDHGYTF. CDR3 DNA sequence: TGCAGTGCTAACAGGGACCATGGCTACACCTTC. The V and J genes are TRBV20-1 and TRBJ1-2; TRBD1 might be the D (6 bases). Germline assignment: CDR1 DFQATT and CDR2 SNEGSKA (reference sequence). Trimming left V 4 bases short and J 6 bases short, with 9 bases between. The CDR3 is 11 amino acids.

V and J are TRBV7-2 and TRBJ2-2, with D unresolved. V was clipped by 3 bases and J by 4 bases, with 6 bases between them. In germline, CDR1 is SGHTA, CDR2 FQGNSA. This CDR3 contains 13 residues. As DNA, the CDR3 is TGTGCCAGCAGCTTTGGAAGCACCGGGGAGCTGTTTTTT. Amino acid sequence: CASSFGSTGELFF.

V usage is TRBV10-1 and J usage is TRBJ1-1; D is possibly TRBD1 (5 bases). The CDR3 runs 15 residues. The ends were cut back, 6 bases at V and 2 bases at J, with 16 bases in the middle. Germline V CDR1 and CDR2: WNHNN, SYGVQD (reference sequence). CDR3 residues: CASSSSDSPNTEAFF. Here the CDR3 DNA reads TGCGCCAGCAGCTCGTCCGACAGCCCAAACACTGAAGCTTTCTTT.

V is TRBV6-4 and J is TRBJ1-2; D uncertain. Trimming removed 2 bases at V and 0 bases at J, with 7 bases between. Germline V lookup: CDR1 MRHNA, CDR2 SNTAGT. This CDR3 spans 14 amino acids. This CDR3 is CASSDRPANYGYTF. CDR3 in DNA: TGTGCCAGCAGTGACAGACCGGCTAACTATGGCTACACCTTC.

V is TRBV30 and J is TRBJ2-5; no firm D call. Germline V gene lookup returns CDR1 GTSNPN and CDR2 SVGIG (reference sequence). Trimming took 1 base from V and 3 from J, leaving 9 bases between them. The CDR3 covers 13 residues. The CDR3 bases are TGTGCCTGGAGTGAAGGGCAGAAAGAGACCCAGTACTTC. Translated: CAWSEGQKETQYF.

The V gene is TRBV5-1, the J gene TRBJ2-2, with 7 bases lining up with TRBD1. The CDR3 runs 16 residues. Germline V gene data show CDR1 as SGHRS and CDR2 as YFSETQ. The trim removed 4 bases at V and 1 base at J, leaving 7 bases unmatched. CDR3 sequence reads: CASSELTGMNTGELFF. CDR3 bases: TGCGCCAGCAGCGAGTTGACAGGGATGAACACCGGGGAGCTGTTTTTT.